This T cell receptor (beta chain) derives from a study of blood T cell repertoires in COVID-19. Turning to the study itself: Specimens from acute and convalescent COVID-19 originated in the United States, Italy and Spain. T cells, B-cell-depleted T cells, or PBMCs provided the cDNA or gDNA that served as material.

The CDR3 sequence is 14 residues long. The ends lost 6 bases at V and 5 bases at J; junction bases unmatched: 6. CDR1 and CDR2 from the germline V gene are MNHEY and SMNVEV (reference sequence). Original analysis: For nucleated cells, counts were estimated from reference gene primer amplification. Produced via immunoSEQ multiplex PCR; TCRdb's table is partial and in-frame only. V and J calls and clone size are given by that table; D and trimming were obtained from the DNA. Of a few hundred thousand clones listed, roughly 88% are singletons. The sequenced material came from peripheral blood. This chain links TRBV27 with TRBJ1-1; TRBD1 matches at 10 bases. The receptor's source is a woman aged 50 to 65 with active or convalescent COVID-19. This chain's CDR3 is CASRRQGAPTEAFF. The CDR3 DNA reads as TGTGCCAGCAGGCGACAGGGGGCTCCTACTGAAGCTTTCTTT.